The following is a TCR beta chain sequence with its context. Its antigen is unidentified. The sample is drawn from a study of T cells after yellow fever vaccination. Study in general: The fractions with low cell numbers were processed using SMART-Seq v4 Ultra Low Input.

J was trimmed by 5 bases and V by 6 bases; bases with no gene match: 4. The CDR3 extends over 14 amino acids. General study points: The study found a weaker secondary response that peaked faster, day 5 versus 15. Most primary-vaccination clones reappeared after the booster (approximately 95% CD4, 75% to 90% CD8).

One entry per CDR3 protein results from TCRdb running MiXCR on the 5' RACE reads. The sample includes fewer than 450,000 distinct CDR3 sequences, 11% of them seen just once. The chain uses TRBV12-3 or TRBV12-4 and TRBJ1-4; 9 bases agree with TRBD1. Sequenced here: PBMCs, sampled on the day of the first yellow fever vaccination. The receptor was derived from a young man who received the YFV17D yellow fever vaccine. The CDR3 spells CASRRDRANEKLFF. The CDR3 DNA is TGTGCCAGCAGACGGGACAGGGCGAATGAAAAACTGTTTTTT.